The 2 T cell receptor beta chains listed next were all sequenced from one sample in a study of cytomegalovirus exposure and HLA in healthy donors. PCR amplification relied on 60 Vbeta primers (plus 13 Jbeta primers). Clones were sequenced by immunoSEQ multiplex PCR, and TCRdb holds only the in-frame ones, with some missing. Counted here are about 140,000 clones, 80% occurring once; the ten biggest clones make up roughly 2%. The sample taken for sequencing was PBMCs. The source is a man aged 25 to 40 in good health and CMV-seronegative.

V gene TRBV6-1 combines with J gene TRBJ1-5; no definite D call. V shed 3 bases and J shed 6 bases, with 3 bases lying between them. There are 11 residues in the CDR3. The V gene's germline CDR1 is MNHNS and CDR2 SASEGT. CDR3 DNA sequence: TGTGCCAGCAGTGAGGCTCAGCCCCAGCATTTT. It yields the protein CASSEAQPQHF.

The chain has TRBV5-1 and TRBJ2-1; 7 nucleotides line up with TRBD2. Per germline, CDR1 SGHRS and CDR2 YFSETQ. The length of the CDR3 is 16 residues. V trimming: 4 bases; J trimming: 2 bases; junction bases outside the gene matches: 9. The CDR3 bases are TGCGCCAGCAGCCTGTCAGCGGGGAATGCCTACAATGAGCAGTTCTTC. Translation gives CASSLSAGNAYNEQFF.